The text below deals with one T cell receptor (beta chain). Germline V gene data show CDR1 as SEHNR and CDR2 as FQNEAQ (reference sequence). The CDR3 totals 14 residues. Trimming stripped 9 bases from V and 3 bases from J, with 17 bases between. Researchers amplified the TCR beta CDR3 regions from RNA transcripts. TCR CDR3 underwent first-round RT-PCR with the HTBI primer set. TCRdb independently ran MiXCR on the multiplex PCR reads; one entry per CDR3 protein. Of roughly 500,000 distinct CDR3 sequences in the sample, under 60% were seen once. The data stem from a study of T cells in Graves' hyperthyroidism and ophthalmopathy.

The receptor was derived from an adult woman with Graves' disease, either hyperthyroidism or ophthalmopathy (not recorded which). The V and J genes are TRBV7-9 and TRBJ2-5; the D gene is possibly TRBD2 (6 bases). Sequenced material: peripheral blood or thyroid tissue (not recorded which). CDR3 amino acids: CARNGVAEKETQYF. Here the CDR3 DNA reads TGTGCCAGAAACGGGGTAGCGGAAAAAGAGACCCAGTACTTC.